Below are 13 T cell receptor beta chains sequenced from a single sample in a study of regulatory T cells in long-lasting Graves disease. With iRepertoire HTBI primers and Arm-PCR of CDR3 regions, TCR beta libraries were built. TCRdb reprocessed the multiplex PCR reads via MiXCR and lists one record per CDR3 protein. The sample shows around 480,000 distinct CDR3 sequences, about 16% of them seen only once. Specified time point: newly diagnosed GD, antithyroid drugs for less than 3 months. Researchers made the TCR library from RNA that was extracted from PBMCs. The sample was also reused in another study, on T cells in Graves' hyperthyroidism and ophthalmopathy.

The sample was peripheral blood mononuclear cells (PBMCs), taken at new diagnosis, from a patient treated with antithyroid drugs. The receptors here all came from a man aged 35 to 55 with Graves disease.

This clonotype was counted many times. V gene TRBV15 combines with J gene TRBJ1-5; D remains ambiguous. CDR1 LNHNV and CDR2 YYDKDF come from the germline V gene (reference sequence). Deletions cut 3 bases from V and 4 bases from J, with 7 bases between. This CDR3 spans 13 amino acids. The CDR3 DNA sequence: TGTGCCACCAGCAGGGCCGGGAATCAGCCCCAGCATTTT. Amino acids: CATSRAGNQPQHF.

This clonotype was picked up one time. The V and J genes are TRBV6-1 and TRBJ2-1; 9 positions match TRBD2. Trimming removed 10 bases from V and 3 bases from J; junction bases left unmatched: 16. The CDR3 is made up of 17 amino acids. Per the germline V gene, CDR1 is MNHNS and CDR2 is SASEGT. The CDR3 DNA reads as TGTGCCACCCGCAGGGGGGGCGGGAGGGCCTACTACAATGAGCAGTTCTTC. Its translation is CATRRGGGRAYYNEQFF.

The rearrangement uses TRBV20-1 and TRBJ2-7, with TRBD2 matching over 15 bases. The V and J ends lost 6 bases and 4 bases, in that order; junction bases with no gene match: 4. There are 14 residues in the CDR3. Per germline, CDR1 DFQATT and CDR2 SNEGSKA (reference sequence). In DNA form, the CDR3 reads TGCAGTGCCCGGACTAGCGGGAGGGGGTACGAGCAGTACTTC. The encoded protein is CSARTSGRGYEQYF.

In this sample, this clonotype turned up many times. The chain combines TRBV20-1 with TRBJ2-1, with D perhaps matching TRBD2 (6 bases). V dropped 6 bases and J dropped 7 bases, with 10 bases sitting between them. The CDR3 totals 11 residues. The V gene's germline CDR1 is DFQATT and CDR2 SNEGSKA (reference sequence). DNA of the CDR3: TGCAGTGCCGGACTAAAGAATGAGCAGTTCTTC. This gives the protein CSAGLKNEQFF.

This clonotype has at least ten counts. The gene calls are TRBV6-2 or TRBV6-3 and TRBJ2-7, with TRBD1 matching over 7 bases. The length of the CDR3 is 15 residues. V dropped 5 bases and J dropped 6; count of bases not matched to a gene: 13. The V gene's germline CDR1 is MNHEY and CDR2 SVGEGT. As DNA, the CDR3 is TGTGCCAGCAGTGAACCAGAGAGGGGGCCGGGCGAGCAGTACTTC. This gives the protein CASSEPERGPGEQYF.

This clonotype occurred a few times. The chain employs TRBV12-3 or TRBV12-4 and TRBJ2-1; possible D gene TRBD2, 6 bases. V dropped 2 bases and J dropped 3 bases, with 11 bases sitting between them. The CDR3 contains 15 residues. The CDR3 reads CASSLFGSGYNEQFF. CDR3 nucleotide sequence: TGTGCCAGCAGTTTATTCGGGAGCGGCTACAATGAGCAGTTCTTC.

This clonotype was seen many times. CDR3 amino acids: CASTPITRSYNEQFF. The CDR3 DNA reads TGTGCCAGCACCCCGATTACTCGCTCCTACAATGAGCAGTTCTTC. The J gene is TRBJ2-1, the V gene TRBV28; D remains ambiguous. The V and J ends lost 7 bases and 0 bases respectively, with 13 bases between them. The CDR3 extends over 15 amino acids. Germline assignment: CDR1 MDHEN and CDR2 SYDVKM.

With respect to this clonotype: Relative to the germline gene, one junction end is altered; a read error may explain this. V and J are TRBV4-2 and TRBJ2-1; D is tentatively TRBD1 or TRBD2 (6 bases each). The CDR3 contains 13 residues. Germline V gene sequence: CDR1 LGHNA, CDR2 YNFKEQ. The CDR3 DNA follows: TGTGCCAGCAGCCAAGATGAGGGGGGTAGCGGCACCTTC. This codes for CASSQDEGGSGTF.

V usage is TRBV9 and J usage is TRBJ2-3; maybe TRBD2 (6 bases). Germline V gene lookup returns CDR1 SGDLS and CDR2 YYNGEE. Trimming cost V 3 bases and J 1 base, with 12 bases left between them. The CDR3 length is 15 residues. The CDR3 is CASSGDSGRTDTQYF. The CDR3 region has the DNA TGTGCCAGCAGCGGGGATAGCGGTCGCACAGATACGCAGTATTTT.

This clonotype turned up a few times. The chain carries TRBV12-3 or TRBV12-4 and TRBJ1-5, with 7 bases matching TRBD1. J was trimmed by 7 bases and V by 6 bases; bases with no gene match: 9. The CDR3 extends over 14 amino acids. The CDR3 spells CASSSTGAEQPQHF. For the CDR3, the DNA is TGTGCCAGCAGCTCTACAGGGGCGGAACAGCCCCAGCATTTT.

The chain combines TRBV10-3 with TRBJ2-6; D is undetermined. There are 13 residues in the CDR3. The V gene lost 8 bases and the J gene lost 0 bases, with 5 bases spanning the gap. The germline CDR1 and CDR2 sequences are ENHRY and SYGVKD. CDR3 sequence (DNA): TGTGCCATCGGATCCTCTGGGGCCAACGTCCTGACTTTC. Translated, it gives CAIGSSGANVLTF.

The rearrangement uses TRBV11-2 and TRBJ2-5, with 11 bases fitting TRBD2. V was pared by 5 bases and J by 2 bases, with 16 bases of the junction left unmatched. This CDR3 comprises 19 residues. Per the germline V gene, CDR1 is SGHAT and CDR2 is FQNNGV. CDR3 region: CASSKPPGLAAGRQETQYF. CDR3 nucleotide sequence: TGTGCCAGCAGCAAACCCCCGGGACTAGCGGCCGGAAGGCAAGAGACCCAGTACTTC.

This clonotype was seen many times. V and J are TRBV11-2 and TRBJ2-7, with a possible D match to TRBD1 (5 bases). Germline CDR1 SGHAT, CDR2 FQNNGV. Between the trimmed V and J ends, which lost 5 bases and 3 bases, there was a span of 11 bases. This CDR3 has 13 amino acids. CDR3 loop: CASSQGSFYEQYF. In DNA, the CDR3 is TGTGCCAGCAGCCAGGGCAGCTTCTACGAGCAGTACTTC.